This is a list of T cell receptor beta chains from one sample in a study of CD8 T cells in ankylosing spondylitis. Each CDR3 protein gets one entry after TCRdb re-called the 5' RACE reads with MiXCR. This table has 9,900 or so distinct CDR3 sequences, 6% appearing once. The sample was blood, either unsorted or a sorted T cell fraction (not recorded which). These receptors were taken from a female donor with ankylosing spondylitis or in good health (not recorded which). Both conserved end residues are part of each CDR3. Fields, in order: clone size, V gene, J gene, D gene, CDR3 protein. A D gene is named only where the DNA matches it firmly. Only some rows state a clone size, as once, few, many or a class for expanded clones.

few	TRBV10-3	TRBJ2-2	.	CAISHTGELFF
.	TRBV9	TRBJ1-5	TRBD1	CASSAGTGVNQPQHF
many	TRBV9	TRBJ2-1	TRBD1	CASSEADRTEQFF
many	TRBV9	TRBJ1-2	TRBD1	CASSPETGWYGYTF
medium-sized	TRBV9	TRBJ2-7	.	CASSPHWGVEQYF
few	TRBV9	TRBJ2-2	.	CASSGTDGDNTGELFF
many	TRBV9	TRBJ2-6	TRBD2	CASSVWDYLTGANVLTF
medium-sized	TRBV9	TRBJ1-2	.	CASSEGLYTNYGYTF
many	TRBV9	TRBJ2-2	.	CASSVGRGTGELFF
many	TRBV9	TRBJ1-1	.	CASSGRETSTEAFF
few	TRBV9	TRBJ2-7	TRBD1	CASSTEGTGLYEQYF
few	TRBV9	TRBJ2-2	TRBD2	CASSVRTSDTGELFF
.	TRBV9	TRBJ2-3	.	CASRDSSTDTQYF
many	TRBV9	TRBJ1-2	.	CASSVWGTSNYGYTF
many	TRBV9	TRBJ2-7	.	CASSVSGSQAYEQYF
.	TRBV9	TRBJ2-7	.	CASSPEVSRAYEQYF
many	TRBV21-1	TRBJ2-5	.	CASSTHSPQTQYF
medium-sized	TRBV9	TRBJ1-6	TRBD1	CASSPRREGQGELGNNSPLHF
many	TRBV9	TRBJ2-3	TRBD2	CASSPGGGTSSTDTQYF
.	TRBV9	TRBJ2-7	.	CASSPWTESYEQYF
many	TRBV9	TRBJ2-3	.	CASRDITDTQYF
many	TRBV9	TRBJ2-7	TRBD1	CASSVGDRAREQYF
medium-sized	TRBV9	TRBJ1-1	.	CASSEIRTEAFF
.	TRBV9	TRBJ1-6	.	CASSPFPSGDNSPLHF
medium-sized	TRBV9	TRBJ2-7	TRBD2	CASSVATDAGGYEQYF
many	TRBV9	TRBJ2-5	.	CASSRGRVREETQYF
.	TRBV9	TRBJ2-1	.	CASSAIGNEQFF
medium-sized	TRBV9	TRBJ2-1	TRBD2	CASSPSVAGESYNEQFF
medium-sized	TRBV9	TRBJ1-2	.	CASSVGDREYYGYTF
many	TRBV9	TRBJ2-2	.	CASSPDTGELFF
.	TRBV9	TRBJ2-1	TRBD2	CASSTGTSLESEQFF
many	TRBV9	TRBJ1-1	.	CASSPGVGDTEAFF
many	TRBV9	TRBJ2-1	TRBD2	CASSNSGSGNEQFF
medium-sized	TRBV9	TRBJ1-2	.	CASSGTSDYGYTF
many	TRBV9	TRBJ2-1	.	CASSAPPGVGEQFF
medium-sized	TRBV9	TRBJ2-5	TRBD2	CASSAGTSGRETQYF
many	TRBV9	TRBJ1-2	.	CASSVGQYYGYTF
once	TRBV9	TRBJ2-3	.	CASSPEGELTDTQYF
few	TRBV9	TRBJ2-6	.	CASSGTLSGANVLTF
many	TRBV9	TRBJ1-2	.	CASSVGMGSSYGYTF
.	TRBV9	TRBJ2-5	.	CASSVDTSSEETQYF
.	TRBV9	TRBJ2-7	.	CASSITDNYEQYF
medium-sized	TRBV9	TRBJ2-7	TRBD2	CASSPRTSGSNYEQYF
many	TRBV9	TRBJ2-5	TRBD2	CASSVEAGGLETQYF
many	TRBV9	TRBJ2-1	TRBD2	CASSVGGGSSYNEQFF
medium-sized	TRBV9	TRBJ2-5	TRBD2	CASSARTSGHGETQYF
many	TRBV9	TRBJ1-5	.	CASSVTGQSNQPQHF
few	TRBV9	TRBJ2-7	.	CASSPMRGSSYEQYF
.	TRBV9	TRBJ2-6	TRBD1	CASSPPTGVNGANVLTF